This entry lists 25 T cell receptor beta chains sequenced from one sample in a study of cytomegalovirus exposure and HLA in healthy donors. 13 Jbeta primers and 60 Vbeta primers were used for the PCR. Assay: immunoSEQ multiplex PCR; the TCRdb copy retains only in-frame clones and omits some. The sample includes more than 200,000 clones, nearly 80% of them seen just once. The specimen was PBMCs. The receptor source for this set is a male donor in good health and CMV-seronegative.

V and J are TRBV15 and TRBJ1-3, with 7 nucleotides matching TRBD1. The ends lost 1 base at V and 0 bases at J; junction bases unmatched: 9. Germline CDR1 reads LNHNV; CDR2 reads YYDKDF (reference sequence). CDR3 length: 18 amino acids. CDR3 protein: CATSRVRTGLISGNTIYF. CDR3 DNA sequence: TGTGCCACCAGCAGAGTAAGGACAGGCCTAATCTCTGGAAACACCATATATTTT. Complete variable domain (other parts from reference TRBV15 and TRBJ1-3): DAMVIQNPRYQVTQFGKPVTLSCSQTLNHNVMYWYQQKSSQAPKLLFHYYDKDFNNEADTPDNFQSRRPNTSFCFLDIRSPGLGDTAMYLCATSRVRTGLISGNTIYFGEGSWLTVV.

CDR3 nucleotide sequence: TGTGCCAGCAGTTTATCGGGGTCCCAAGAGACCCAGTACTTC. Protein: CASSLSGSQETQYF. V usage is TRBV28 and J usage is TRBJ2-5, with D perhaps matching TRBD2 (5 bases). This CDR3 region has 14 residues. Trimming pared 1 base from V and 1 base from J, leaving 7 bases between. Germline V gene lookup returns CDR1 MDHEN and CDR2 SYDVKM. Full variable domain (remainder filled in from reference TRBV28 and TRBJ2-5): DVKVTQSSRYLVKRTGEKVFLECVQDMDHENMFWYRQDPGLGLRLIYFSYDVKMKEKGDIPEGYSVSREKKERFSLILESASTNQTSMYLCASSLSGSQETQYFGPGTRLLVL.

This chain joins TRBV6-5 and TRBJ1-1; the D gene is possibly TRBD1 (6 bases). CDR3 length: 14 amino acids. Germline V gene lookup returns CDR1 MNHEY and CDR2 SVGAGI. Trimming stripped 4 bases from V and 1 base from J, with 10 bases between. CDR3 DNA: TGTGCCAGCAGTTTCCACAGGGCGAACACTGAAGCTTTCTTT. Its translation: CASSFHRANTEAFF.

V usage is TRBV29-1 and J usage is TRBJ2-3; 8 nucleotides line up with TRBD2. With 7 bases clipped from V and 1 base from J, the junction kept 10 bases outside the gene matches. Germline values: CDR1 SQVTM, CDR2 ANQGSEA. The CDR3 contains 15 residues. The CDR3 DNA sequence: TGCAGCGGGGACCCTGGACTAGCCGGCACAGATACGCAGTATTTT. As protein: CSGDPGLAGTDTQYF.

This chain joins TRBV28 and TRBJ1-3, with a weak D call TRBD1 (6 bases). V was cut by 6 bases and J by 0 bases, with 15 bases left in between. The CDR3 contains 16 residues. The V gene's germline CDR1 is MDHEN and CDR2 SYDVKM. CDR3 region: CASSSLDSSSGNTIYF. The DNA of the CDR3 is TGTGCCAGCAGCTCCTTGGACAGCAGCTCTGGAAACACCATATATTTT.

The chain joins TRBV9 to TRBJ2-1; 13 nucleotides agree with TRBD2. Germline CDR1 and CDR2: SGDLS and YYNGEE. The CDR3 runs to 15 residues. Trimming cost V 3 bases and J 7 bases; bases outside gene matches: 4. The CDR3 region is CASSEGLAGMNEQFF. In DNA form, the CDR3 reads TGTGCCAGCAGCGAGGGACTAGCGGGAATGAATGAGCAGTTCTTC.

This clone was seen only once. This chain connects TRBV28 to TRBJ1-1, with 9 positions matching TRBD1. Trimming cost V 8 bases and J 5 bases; bases outside gene matches: 15. This CDR3 is 16 amino acids long. The germline CDR1 and CDR2 sequences are MDHEN and SYDVKM. The CDR3, as DNA: TGTGCCAGCTATTCCCTTTTCGGGACAGGGAGGACTGAAGCTTTCTTT. Amino acid sequence: CASYSLFGTGRTEAFF.

This chain joins TRBV4-1 and TRBJ1-5; 8 bases agree with TRBD1. This CDR3 has 16 residues. Germline loops: CDR1 MGHRA, CDR2 YSYEKL. Trimming removed 4 bases from V and 1 base from J; junction bases left unmatched: 6. The DNA of the CDR3 is TGCGCCAGCAGCCTATACACAGGGGGGAGCAATCAGCCCCAGCATTTT. Translating it yields CASSLYTGGSNQPQHF.

V usage is TRBV5-1 and J usage is TRBJ2-1; 9 positions match TRBD1. V was pared by 3 bases and J by 9 bases, with 4 bases of the junction left unmatched. Germline CDR1 and CDR2: SGHRS and YFSETQ. This CDR3 has 13 residues. DNA for the CDR3: TGCGCCAGCAGCTCCACAGGGGGCGGTGAGCAGTTCTTC. It translates to CASSSTGGGEQFF.

The rearrangement links TRBV4-3 to TRBJ1-1, with D maybe TRBD1 (6 bases). Germline V gives CDR1 LGHNA, CDR2 YSLEER. This CDR3 has 15 amino acids. Trimming removed 3 bases from V and 2 bases from J, with 13 bases in between. The CDR3 spells CASSQADRSNTEAFF. CDR3 DNA: TGCGCCAGCAGCCAGGCGGACAGATCAAACACTGAAGCTTTCTTT.

The gene calls are TRBV23-1 and TRBJ2-1; D is possibly TRBD2 (6 bases). TRBV23-1 is sorted into the ORF group, with uncertain function. Trimming cost V 2 bases and J 0 bases, with 14 bases left between them. This CDR3 comprises 17 residues. The CDR3 reads CASSQTGLPFSYNEQFF. For the CDR3, the DNA is TGCGCCAGCAGTCAAACGGGACTCCCCTTCTCCTACAATGAGCAGTTCTTC.

The chain uses TRBV2 and TRBJ2-7; 10 positions match TRBD1. Germline CDR1 and CDR2: SNHLY and FYNNEI. The junction had 8 bases not matched to a gene; V was cut back by 5 bases and J by 4 bases. The CDR3 contains 15 residues. As DNA, the CDR3 is TGTGCCAGCAGTAGGACAGGGGGGGGATCTTACGAGCAGTACTTC. Translation: CASSRTGGGSYEQYF.

The CDR3 reads CASSVRLGHSETQYF. The CDR3 bases are TGTGCCAGCAGTGTCAGACTAGGCCACAGTGAGACCCAGTACTTC. V usage is TRBV6-1 and J usage is TRBJ2-5, with a possible D match to TRBD2 (6 bases). V was cut by 4 bases and J by 5 bases, with 17 bases left in between. Germline V gives CDR1 MNHNS, CDR2 SASEGT. The CDR3 length is 15 residues.

The chain employs TRBV9 and TRBJ2-3, with 8 bases fitting TRBD2. V dropped 4 bases and J dropped 0; count of bases not matched to a gene: 10. There are 17 residues in the CDR3. Germline loops: CDR1 SGDLS, CDR2 YYNGEE. CDR3 protein: CASSPRGGGVSTDTQYF. The DNA of the CDR3 is TGTGCCAGCAGCCCTCGGGGGGGCGGGGTTAGCACAGATACGCAGTATTTT.

On this clone itself: The sample holds other DNA sequences that translate to the same CDR3. The chain combines TRBV4-2 with TRBJ1-2; 7 bases are shared with TRBD1. V was pared by 3 bases and J by 5 bases, with 6 bases of the junction left unmatched. CDR1 and CDR2 (germline): LGHNA, YNFKEQ. The CDR3 spans 14 residues. The CDR3 DNA follows: TGTGCCAGCAGCCAGGGAACAGGGGCTTATGGCTACACCTTC. This encodes CASSQGTGAYGYTF.

This rearrangement joins TRBV19 to TRBJ1-5; D not certain. Germline V gives CDR1 LNHDA, CDR2 SQIVND (reference sequence). Trimming cost V 7 bases and J 5 bases, with 21 bases left between them. The CDR3 is made up of 16 amino acids. CDR3 DNA: TGTGCCAGTACCCAAAAATACATGTTTACCTATCAGCCCCAGCATTTT. Translated: CASTQKYMFTYQPQHF.

In its sample, this clone was seen a few times. The V call is TRBV7-2, the J call TRBJ1-2, with D perhaps TRBD1 (5 bases). CDR3 length equals 12 residues. Germline values: CDR1 SGHTA, CDR2 FQGNSA. V shed 2 bases and J shed 8 bases, with 9 bases lying between them. CDR3 amino acids: CASSLRRDGYTF. The DNA of the CDR3 is TGTGCCAGCAGCTTAAGGCGGGACGGCTACACCTTC.

This chain connects TRBV28 to TRBJ2-3; 9 nucleotides match TRBD2. Germline assignment: CDR1 MDHEN and CDR2 SYDVKM. The CDR3 is made up of 15 amino acids. V lost 6 bases to trimming and J lost 0 bases; unmatched junction nucleotides: 4. The CDR3 loop reads CASSVAGESTDTQYF. The CDR3 DNA reads TGTGCCAGCAGCGTAGCGGGAGAGAGCACAGATACGCAGTATTTT. Looking up the rest from reference TRBV28 and TRBJ2-3 gives the full variable domain: DVKVTQSSRYLVKRTGEKVFLECVQDMDHENMFWYRQDPGLGLRLIYFSYDVKMKEKGDIPEGYSVSREKKERFSLILESASTNQTSMYLCASSVAGESTDTQYFGPGTRLTVL.

The chain is built from TRBV28 and TRBJ2-7; 10 bases fit TRBD1. The CDR3 runs to 17 residues. The V and J ends lost 3 bases and 4 bases, in that order; junction bases with no gene match: 12. Per germline, CDR1 MDHEN and CDR2 SYDVKM. CDR3 sequence (DNA): TGTGCCAGCAGTTTTAAGTTGGGACCGGGACAGGGGTACGAGCAGTACTTC. It codes for CASSFKLGPGQGYEQYF.

This sequence joins TRBV4-2 and TRBJ2-7; 11 positions match TRBD2. This CDR3 region has 14 residues. Per germline, CDR1 LGHNA and CDR2 YNFKEQ. Trimming removed 3 bases from V and 5 bases from J; junction bases left unmatched: 3. CDR3 amino acids: CASSQASGRNEQYF. CDR3 DNA: TGTGCCAGCAGCCAGGCTAGCGGGAGGAACGAGCAGTACTTC.

In its sample, this clone was seen once. The V gene is TRBV9, the J gene TRBJ1-2, with a possible D match to TRBD1 (5 bases). Between the trimmed V and J ends, which lost 0 bases and 4 bases, there was a span of 10 bases. The CDR3 has 14 amino acids. Germline V gene lookup returns CDR1 SGDLS and CDR2 YYNGEE. CDR3 sequence (DNA): TGTGCCAGCAGCGTAGCTGACAGTTTCTATGGCTACACCTTC. This sequence encodes CASSVADSFYGYTF.

The chain links TRBV9 to TRBJ2-1; TRBD2 is a possible D gene (7 bases). CDR3 size: 17 residues. Between the trimmed V and J ends, which lost 0 bases and 6 bases, there was a span of 19 bases. Germline loops: CDR1 SGDLS, CDR2 YYNGEE. DNA for the CDR3: TGTGCCAGCAGCGTAGCTAGTGGGCGGGGAGGGGGCAATGAGCAGTTCTTC. Protein: CASSVASGRGGGNEQFF.

This chain's CDR3 is CAGLWAGELYEQYF. The CDR3 coding sequence is TGTGCCGGATTATGGGCGGGAGAGCTCTACGAGCAGTACTTC. This sequence joins TRBV30 and TRBJ2-7; 7 bases match TRBD2. V shed 8 bases, J shed 3 bases, and the junction held 13 bases outside the gene matches. From germline, CDR1 is GTSNPN and CDR2 SVGIG (reference sequence). CDR3 size: 14 residues. The full variable domain, its missing parts supplied by reference TRBV30 and TRBJ2-7, is SQTIHQWPATLVQPVGSPLSLECTVEGTSNPNLYWYRQAAGRGLQLLFYSVGIGQISSEVPQNLSASRPQDRQFILSSKKLLLSDSGFYLCAGLWAGELYEQYFGPGTRLTVT.

The J gene is TRBJ1-4, the V gene TRBV19; D unclear. The germline V and J ends were trimmed by 5 bases and 4 bases, with 8 bases remaining between them. CDR1 and CDR2 (germline): LNHDA, SQIVND (reference sequence). The CDR3 is 13 amino acids. In nucleotides, the CDR3 is TGTGCCAGTAGTCTGCCGGGTAATGAAAAACTGTTTTTT. Amino acid sequence: CASSLPGNEKLFF.

The DNA for the CDR3 is TGTGCCAGCAGCTTGGGGAGTGGGGGGTCCAACACTGAAGCTTTCTTT. This sequence encodes CASSLGSGGSNTEAFF. The chain recombines TRBV5-6 with TRBJ1-1; possibly TRBD1 for D (5 bases). The CDR3 runs to 16 residues. Germline lookup yields CDR1 SGHDT and CDR2 YYEEEE. Trimming left V 0 bases short and J 2 bases short, with 14 bases between.